This TCR beta chain was recorded in a study of cytomegalovirus exposure and HLA in healthy donors (dated by TCRdb to about 2017). As for the study more broadly: An earlier analysis of roughly 500 of the donors reported about 280 Gb of sequence data and 117 million unique TCR beta sequences obtained from approximately 180 million T cells. An early release that covered 640 HLA-typed donors contained about 300 gigabases of sequencing data and 70 million to 100 million unique TCR sequences. Of the 350 to 400 genotyped donors, approximately 83% fell in the genetic ancestry cluster associated with self-reported Caucasian donors. The aim of the study was to test whether cataloging public T cell receptors could identify signatures of past pathogen exposure. The study used immunosequencing to profile the T cell repertoires of 600 to 850 subjects and linked those repertoires to cytomegalovirus serostatus. A separate validation cohort of roughly 120 different subjects was used in addition to the approximately 610-subject first cohort. The study combined high-throughput TCR immunosequencing, statistical association of individual TCRs with disease status, and machine learning to predict cytomegalovirus infection status. A later analysis re-examined previously published TCR beta repertoires from 600 to 700 donors and added high-resolution HLA genotyping to investigate patterns of TCR occurrence. The later analysis used no new phenotypic data to find candidate immune exposures, relying instead on TCR beta sequences and their occurrence across donors. To decide whether each TCR beta V gene segment behaved as functional or pseudogenic, an earlier analysis of some 600 of the donors relied on high-throughput TCR beta sequencing. Donor age, sex, ethnicity and CMV serostatus were compiled together with the repertoire data. A later genetic analysis took genome-wide SNP genotypes for about three fifths of the 666 donors and used that subset as a discovery cohort. Every discovery cohort repertoire had been produced on one sequencing platform. Class I and class II HLA loci were covered by the typing at four-digit resolution. Typing coverage varied by locus: roughly 620-640 donors for A, B, C, DRB1 and DQB1; roughly 520 for DQA1; about 570 for DPA1; 450 to 480 for DPB1. Because of strong linkage in the cohort, four to six DR-DQ haplotypes were treated as single units for association and clustering. Among roughly 370 genotyped donors of the cohort, an average of roughly 240,000 unique TCR beta nucleotide sequences were sequenced per donor, roughly 18% of them non-productive. What the research found in general, with its limitations: The authors suggested that the approach could potentially be extended to other disease states and immunological phenotypes. Because the 87-base-pair reads could not distinguish some IMGT-functional V segments, including TRBV6-2 and TRBV6-3, those segments were excluded. A later analysis associated approximately 17,000 TCR beta sequences with specific HLA alleles at a false discovery rate of 0.05. Because HLA typing was unavailable for some donors at each locus, only the typed subset was used in association tests. In a later genetic analysis, a missense DCLRE1C variant was associated with V-gene and J-gene trimming of TCR beta chains, and the association was replicated in an independent cohort. A later analysis found that HLA-associated TCR beta chains were more clonally expanded and had lower generation probabilities than equally common non-associated chains. The cohort was sequenced for TCR beta chains only, and without alpha or paired-chain data the features that could be detected were limited. The presence/absence analyses assumed that sequencing depth was roughly uniform across donors, and that assumption may not be true. According to a later analysis, TCR association rates differed among HLA loci, with DRB1 alleles showing the most associated TCRs and HLA-C alleles showing the fewest. A cluster of highly shared sequence variants was judged likely to represent a technical artifact of the sequencing pipeline. Cytomegalovirus status was reported to be diagnosed by the classifier with high specificity and sensitivity in both the original and validation cohorts. A further reported finding was that TCR beta sequences accurately predicted the HLA-A and HLA-B alleles for most subjects in the first cohort. Across donors, most TCR sequences were observed very rarely, whereas some public TCRs were present in many individuals. The study gave a list of under 200 TCR beta chains associated with cytomegalovirus. The earlier analysis of 587 of the donors excluded 15 to 20 rarely observed V segments, including chromosome 9 orphons, because counts were too low. Strong co-occurrence of HLA alleles, especially DR and DQ, made assigning TCR associations to individual alleles difficult. Linkage disequilibrium might explain the correlated functional status among segregating V segments, but an unknown experimental factor could not be excluded. For the cohort, immune exposure information was limited to CMV serostatus. Compared with the approximately 670-donor mean, donors in an Asian-associated ancestry cluster had fewer N-insertions in productive TCRs, according to a later genetic analysis. Broadly in line with IMGT annotations, most TCR beta V segments showed up in productive rearrangements about 87% or about 30% of the time in an earlier analysis of approximately 640 of the donors. In vitro tests confirmed that a few of the cytomegalovirus-associated TCR beta chains recognize cytomegalovirus antigens. Most CMV-associated TCR beta chains appeared to be HLA-restricted in a later analysis, and the HLA associations seemed to be driven largely by CMV exposure. A later analysis reported that several top co-occurrence clusters appeared linked to parvovirus B19, influenza, CMV and Epstein-Barr virus.

Reading from cysteine to phenylalanine, the CDR3 counts 15 amino acids. Only CDR3 DNA is held: 45 bases, read in frame from base 1. The germline V gene specifies ENHRY as CDR1 and SYGVKD as CDR2. Remarks on this clone: Its recognized antigen is unknown. No per-base quality is available; no much larger clone lies one base away.

The library was produced with the immunoSEQ multiplex PCR assay. For the multiplex PCR, a mixture combining 60 forward primers for TCR Vbeta segments and 13 reverse primers for TCR Jbeta segments was used. A multiplex PCR assay on genomic DNA amplified the CDR3 region of rearranged TCR beta genes. The amplified TCR beta libraries were sequenced on the Illumina HiSeq System as 87-base-pair reads. In the authors' own workflow: A later analysis counted some 74 million unique TCR beta chains across the 550 to 700 repertoires, and about 10 million of these chains were shared by at least two donors. To remove PCR and sequencing errors, raw reads were error-corrected and collapsed into unique sequences using a nearest-neighbor algorithm that merged closely related sequences. To assign V, D and J gene segments, CDR3 sequences were aligned to IMGT reference sequences. For a sequence to be retained, a match of at least six nucleotides was required to both a V gene segment and a J gene segment. A rearrangement counted as productive if the CDR3 had no stop codons and remained in frame with V and J, and every other rearrangement counted as non-productive. CDR3 was defined according to IMGT convention as the region running from the second conserved V-encoded cysteine to the conserved J-encoded phenylalanine. The earlier analysis of about 610 of the donors excluded any sequence lacking an unambiguous match to a single V gene segment. An earlier analysis of 500 to 600 of the donors classified V segments as functional when productive rearrangements were above 56.7% and as segregating when the standard deviation between donors was above 5%. A statistical classification framework was developed to diagnose cytomegalovirus status using the catalog of TCR beta chain sequences. In a later analysis, V and J genes were assigned by comparing TCR nucleotide sequences against IMGT/GENE-DB human TR gene sequences. A later analysis assigned CDR3 sequences and most-parsimonious VDJ recombination scenarios with the TCRdist pipeline. In a later analysis, every TCR beta chain was defined by the combination of its CDR3 amino acid sequence and its V-gene family, and reads without a unique V-gene family were dropped. A later analysis removed several hundred highly shared, low-generation-probability nucleotide sequences to deal with suspected cross-contamination and a sequencing artifact. In a later analysis, a clonal expansion index was calculated for each public chain from normalized within-repertoire ranks of inferred template counts. A later analysis computed generation probabilities with a VDJ recombination model fitted to out-of-frame rearrangements, and checked the results against IGoR. Hypergeometric tests were used in a later analysis to score TCR-TCR, TCR-HLA and TCR-CMV co-occurrence, with a repertoire-size bias correction applied to the TCR pairs. To estimate false discovery rates, a later analysis permuted the HLA or CMV assignments 20 times. In a later analysis, co-occurring TCRs were grouped with DBSCAN, and TCRdist sequence similarity was added when clustering was performed within HLA-allele-positive subsets. For co-occurrence clustering, repertoires with fewer than 30,000 or more than 120,000 public chains were excluded, along with 4 to 6 repertoires with anomalous nucleotide sharing. In TCRdb, the immuneACCESS table is reduced to in-frame sequences with V and J assigned. These tables do not hold every clone; where another copy was compared, an unresolved V gene accounts for under half, and the others remain unexplained. D and trimming come from the DNA, and the V and J calls and clone size come from that table. The sample table contains approximately 100,000 clones; only one count was recorded for about 76% of them. The ten most abundant clones make up roughly 2.2% of the sample.

The cohort consisted of 650 to 850 healthy bone marrow donors. Cohort members were all nominally healthy when sampled, although unrecorded immune exposures were likely present. The donor tested CMV seronegative and was one of the 352 seronegative cohort members. Each donor provided a peripheral blood sample, and peripheral blood mononuclear cells were used for TCR beta sequencing. The Qiagen DNeasy Blood Extraction Kit was used to extract genomic DNA from the blood cell samples. This TCR came from a woman in her 30s in good health and CMV-seronegative. The V and J segments used are TRBV10-3 and TRBJ2-5; TRBD1 might be the D gene, on 7 matching bases. TRBJ2-7 explains the end of the DNA better; the J call may be wrong. Sequenced material: PBMCs. The CDR3 region has the sequence CAISASEGQLYEQYF. The nucleotides read TGTGCCATCAGTGCATCGGAGGGACAGCTCTACGAGCAGTACTTC.